The 9 T cell receptor beta chains below were found in one sample sequenced in a study of cytomegalovirus exposure and HLA in healthy donors (dated by TCRdb to about 2017). Library prep was done by the immunoSEQ multiplex PCR assay. For the multiplex PCR, a mixture combining 60 forward primers for TCR Vbeta segments and 13 reverse primers for TCR Jbeta segments was used. Sourced from immuneACCESS, this table was stored by TCRdb with only in-frame sequences that have V and J called. A share of the clones is absent; for the studies checked, an unresolved V gene accounts for under half, and the remainder has no known explanation. The sample profile shows roughly 200,000 clones; 86% of them were found once. The leading ten clones occupy 0.25% to 0.4% of the sample. Material for sequencing was PBMCs. The receptor set was obtained from a woman aged 25 to 39 in good health and CMV-seronegative.

Points on this clone: At one boundary the junction diverges from the germline segment, which might be a read error. This chain's CDR3 is CASSLGQGLSFFF. The CDR3, as DNA: TGTGCCAGCAGCTTAGGACAGGGTTTAAGTTTTTTCTTC. The chain links TRBV11-2 to TRBJ1-2; 7 bases align to TRBD1. Germline V lookup: CDR1 SGHAT, CDR2 FQNNGV. This CDR3 spans 13 amino acids.

The chain combines TRBV2 with TRBJ2-5; 8 bases fit TRBD2. The CDR3 is 15 residues long. Germline lookup yields CDR1 SNHLY and CDR2 FYNNEI. J lost 4 bases, V lost 5 bases, and 9 bases had no gene match. For the CDR3, the DNA is TGTGCCAGCAGTAAGGAAGCGGGGGTTCTAGAGACCCAGTACTTC. It codes for CASSKEAGVLETQYF.

The chain's CDR3 is CASRNVARTDTQYF. CDR3 coding DNA: TGTGCCAGCCGGAATGTTGCTAGGACAGATACGCAGTATTTT. The chain uses TRBV28 and TRBJ2-3, with D uncertain. V lost 8 bases to trimming and J lost 3 bases, with 15 bases between them. Germline CDR1 reads MDHEN; CDR2 reads SYDVKM. The CDR3 is made up of 14 amino acids.

The chain links TRBV5-1 to TRBJ2-1; perhaps TRBD2 as D (6 bases). There are 18 residues in the CDR3. The V gene lost 4 bases and the J gene lost 9 bases, with 29 bases spanning the gap. Looked up from germline, CDR1 is SGHRS and CDR2 is YFSETQ. CDR3 nucleotides: TGCGCCAGCAGCACCCTCCCCCGCGGGACGCAATTCCCGGGTGAGCAGTTCTTC. Translation gives CASSTLPRGTQFPGEQFF.

J is TRBJ2-5 and V is TRBV27, with TRBD2 matching 12 bases. V dropped 2 bases and J dropped 4; count of bases not matched to a gene: 5. The CDR3 loop spans 16 amino acids. Germline CDR1 MNHEY, CDR2 SMNVEV (reference sequence). The CDR3 protein is CASSLGLAGGGETQYF. The CDR3 DNA is TGTGCCAGCAGTTTAGGGCTAGCGGGGGGGGGAGAGACCCAGTACTTC.

The CDR3 reads CASRPGVNYGYTF. CDR3 in DNA: TGTGCCAGCAGACCAGGGGTTAACTATGGCTACACCTTC. J is TRBJ1-2 and V is TRBV7-9; possible D gene TRBD1, 6 bases. The CDR3 runs to 13 residues. The germline CDR1 and CDR2 sequences are SEHNR and FQNEAQ (reference sequence). V lost 6 bases and J 1 base, leaving 9 bases between the germline ends.

V and J are TRBV28 and TRBJ2-5; the D is unclear. Trimming took 3 bases from V and 5 from J, leaving 7 bases between them. Per germline, CDR1 MDHEN and CDR2 SYDVKM. The CDR3 loop spans 12 amino acids. CDR3 protein: CASSFPRETQYF. CDR3 in DNA: TGTGCCAGCAGTTTTCCGAGGGAGACCCAGTACTTC.

The chain recombines TRBV6-6 with TRBJ2-1, with 10 positions matching TRBD2. Germline trimming cut 8 bases from V and 4 bases from J; bases unmatched to any gene: 2. CDR1 MNHNY and CDR2 SVGAGI come from the germline V gene (reference sequence). The CDR3 has 13 residues. The CDR3 here is CASGTSDYNEQFF. CDR3 sequence (DNA): TGTGCCAGCGGGACTAGCGATTACAATGAGCAGTTCTTC.

This chain links TRBV27 with TRBJ2-1, with TRBD2 matching over 10 bases. CDR3 length equals 16 residues. Germline values: CDR1 MNHEY, CDR2 SMNVEV (reference sequence). The J segment lost 7 bases and the V segment lost 5 bases, leaving 11 bases of the junction unmatched. CDR3 sequence reads: CASSILAGGEGNEQFF. The CDR3 DNA reads as TGTGCCAGCAGTATTTTAGCGGGGGGCGAAGGAAATGAGCAGTTCTTC.